This T cell receptor (beta chain) is drawn from a study of blood T cell repertoires in COVID-19 (dated by TCRdb to 2018 to 2021). The study in broad terms: Samples covering the acute and convalescent phases of COVID-19 were provided by collaborators in the United States, Italy and Spain. The prospective study material was composed of cDNA or gDNA derived from T cells, B-cell-depleted T cells, or PBMCs. Deeply sampled blood TCRbeta repertoires from subjects exposed to, actively infected with, or recovered from COVID-19 were included in the dataset. The repertoires were released in a freely available public database meant as a resource for research on the immune response to SARS-CoV-2. Samples were obtained from the ongoing ImmuneRACE study (first 160 participants) and from about 1,300 subjects provided by 6 global collaborators. Sample metadata almost always included a de-identified subject ID, COVID-19 status, age in years and sex. Where available, HLA class I and class II types were taken from metadata supplied by the sample provider and were not determined by assay-based typing.

The collaborating institutions used their own protocols to collect whole blood in K2EDTA tubes. For TCRbeta analysis, collaborators shipped samples as frozen whole blood, isolated PBMCs, or DNA extracted from either of those sample types. V and J lose 4 bases and 12 bases, and a span of 20 bases separates them. Sequences SGHTA (CDR1) and FQGNSA (CDR2) are obtained from the germline V gene. Including cysteine and phenylalanine, the CDR3 has 14 amino acids. The read is trimmed to its CDR3 DNA, 42 bases read in frame from base 1. Note on this clone: It has no known antigen specificity. No much larger clone is present one base from it, and per-base qualities are unavailable.

TCRbeta CDR3 regions were amplified from genomic DNA using the immunoSEQ Assay, a bias-controlled multiplex PCR. In the original analysis: Within the assay, amplification of reference gene primers was used to estimate how many nucleated cells each sample contained. To quantify the absolute abundance of each unique TCRbeta CDR3 rearrangement, sequence reads were collapsed and filtered. For each sample, productive Simpson clonality was calculated by taking the square root of Simpson's diversity index across productive rearrangements. TCRdb re-hosts the immuneACCESS table, in-frame sequences only. Its copies lack some clones; in the studies checked, an unresolved V gene accounts for under half of them, and the cause for the rest is not known. D and trimming were read from the DNA, whereas the V and J calls and clone size are those reported in that table. Within this sample are tens of thousands of clones, with roughly 85% of them counted one time only. Approximately 4.6% of the sample is held by the ten biggest clonotypes.

Beyond this particular receptor, the publication reports: The quantity of clinical and demographic metadata differed by source and by participant and was supplied without curation.

The material sequenced was peripheral blood. The receptor was derived from a human donor in a cohort sampled during active COVID-19. This chain joins TRBV7-2 to TRBJ2-3; the best D guess is TRBD2, with 5 bases matching. The bases read TGTGCCAGCAGCTCCCAGGCGGGTCCTCCTACACAGTATTTT. It encodes CASSSQAGPPTQYF.